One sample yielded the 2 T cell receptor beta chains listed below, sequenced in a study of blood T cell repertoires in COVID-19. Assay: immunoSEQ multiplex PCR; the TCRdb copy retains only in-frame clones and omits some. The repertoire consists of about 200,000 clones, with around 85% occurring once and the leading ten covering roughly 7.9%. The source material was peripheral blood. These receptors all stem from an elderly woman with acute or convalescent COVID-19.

The CDR3 spells CASSSDRGRRSYGYTF. The CDR3 coding sequence is TGTGCCAGCAGTTCGGACAGGGGGCGAAGGAGCTATGGCTACACCTTC. V usage is TRBV6-5 and J usage is TRBJ1-2; TRBD1 agrees at 11 bases. With 4 bases clipped from V and 4 bases from J, the junction kept 8 bases outside the gene matches. CDR3 size: 16 residues. Looked up from germline, CDR1 is MNHEY and CDR2 is SVGAGI.

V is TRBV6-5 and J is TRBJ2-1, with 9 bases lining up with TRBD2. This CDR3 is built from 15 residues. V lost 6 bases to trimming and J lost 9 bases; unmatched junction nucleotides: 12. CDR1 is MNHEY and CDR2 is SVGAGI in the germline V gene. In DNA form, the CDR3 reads TGTGCCAGCAGGTCCGAGGGGCGGGAGGGCCGTGAGCAGTTCTTC. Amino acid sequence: CASRSEGREGREQFF.